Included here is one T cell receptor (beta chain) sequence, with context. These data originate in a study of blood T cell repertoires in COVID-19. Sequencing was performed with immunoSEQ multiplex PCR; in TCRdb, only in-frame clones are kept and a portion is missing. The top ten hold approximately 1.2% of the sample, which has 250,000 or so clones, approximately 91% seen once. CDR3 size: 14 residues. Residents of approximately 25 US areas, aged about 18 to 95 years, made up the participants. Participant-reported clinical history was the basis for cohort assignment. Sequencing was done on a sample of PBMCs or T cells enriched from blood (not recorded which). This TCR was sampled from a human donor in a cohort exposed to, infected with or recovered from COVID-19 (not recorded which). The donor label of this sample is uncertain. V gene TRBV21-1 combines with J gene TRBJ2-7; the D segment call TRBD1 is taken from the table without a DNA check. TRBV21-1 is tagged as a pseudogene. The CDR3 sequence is CASSLRDRYHEQYF. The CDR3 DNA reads TGTGCCAGCAGCCTTCGGGACAGGTACCACGAGCAGTACTTC.